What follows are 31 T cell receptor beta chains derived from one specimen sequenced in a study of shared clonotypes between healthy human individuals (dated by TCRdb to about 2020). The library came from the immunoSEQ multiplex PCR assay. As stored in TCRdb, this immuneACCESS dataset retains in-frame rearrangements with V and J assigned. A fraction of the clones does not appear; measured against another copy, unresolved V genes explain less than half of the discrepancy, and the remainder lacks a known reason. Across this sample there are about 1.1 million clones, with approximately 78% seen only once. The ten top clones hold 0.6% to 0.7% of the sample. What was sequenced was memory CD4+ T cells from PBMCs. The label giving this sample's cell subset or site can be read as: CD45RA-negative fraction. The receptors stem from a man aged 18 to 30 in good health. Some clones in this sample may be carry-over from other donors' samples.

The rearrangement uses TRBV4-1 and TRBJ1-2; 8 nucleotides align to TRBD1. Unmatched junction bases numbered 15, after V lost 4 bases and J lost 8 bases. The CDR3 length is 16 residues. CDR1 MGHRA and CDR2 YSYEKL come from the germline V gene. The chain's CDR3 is CASSPGRAGGTRGYTF. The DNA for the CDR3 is TGCGCCAGCAGCCCAGGCCGGGCAGGGGGCACCCGGGGCTACACCTTC.

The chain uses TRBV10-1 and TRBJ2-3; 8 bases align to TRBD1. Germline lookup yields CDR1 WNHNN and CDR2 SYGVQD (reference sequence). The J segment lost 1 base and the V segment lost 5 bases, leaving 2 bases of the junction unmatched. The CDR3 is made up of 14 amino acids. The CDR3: CASSSGQGTDTQYF. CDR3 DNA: TGCGCCAGCAGTTCGGGACAGGGCACAGATACGCAGTATTTT.

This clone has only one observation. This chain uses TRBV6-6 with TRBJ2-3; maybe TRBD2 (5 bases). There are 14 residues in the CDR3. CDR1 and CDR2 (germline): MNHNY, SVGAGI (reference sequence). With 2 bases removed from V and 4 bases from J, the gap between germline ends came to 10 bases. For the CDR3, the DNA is TGTGCCAGCAGTTACGGGGATAGCGCAGATACGCAGTATTTT. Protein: CASSYGDSADTQYF.

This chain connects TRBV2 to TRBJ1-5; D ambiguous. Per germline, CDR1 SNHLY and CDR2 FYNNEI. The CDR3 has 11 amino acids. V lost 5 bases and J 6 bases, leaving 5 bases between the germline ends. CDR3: CASSKGQPQHF. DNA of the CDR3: TGTGCCAGCAGTAAGGGTCAGCCCCAGCATTTT.

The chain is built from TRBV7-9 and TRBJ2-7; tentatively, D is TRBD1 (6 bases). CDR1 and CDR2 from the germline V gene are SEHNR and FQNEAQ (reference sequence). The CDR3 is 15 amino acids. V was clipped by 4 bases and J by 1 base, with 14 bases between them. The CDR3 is CASSWGQGISYEQYF. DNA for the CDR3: TGTGCCAGCAGCTGGGGCCAGGGGATTTCCTACGAGCAGTACTTC.

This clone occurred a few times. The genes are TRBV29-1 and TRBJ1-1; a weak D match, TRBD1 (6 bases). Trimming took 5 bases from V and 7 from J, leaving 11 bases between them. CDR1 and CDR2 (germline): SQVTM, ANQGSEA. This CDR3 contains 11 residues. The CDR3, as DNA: TGCAGCGTTCACGGACAGCGTGAAGCTTTCTTT. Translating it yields CSVHGQREAFF.

The CDR3 nucleotides read TGTGCCAGCAGTTCTTTGGACAGCTTGATTCCCCACGAGCAGTACTTC. Its protein is CASSSLDSLIPHEQYF. The chain recombines TRBV6-5 with TRBJ2-7, with TRBD1 as a possible D gene (6 bases). V lost 4 bases and J 5 bases, leaving 21 bases between the germline ends. This CDR3 has 16 amino acids. Germline V lookup: CDR1 MNHEY, CDR2 SVGAGI.

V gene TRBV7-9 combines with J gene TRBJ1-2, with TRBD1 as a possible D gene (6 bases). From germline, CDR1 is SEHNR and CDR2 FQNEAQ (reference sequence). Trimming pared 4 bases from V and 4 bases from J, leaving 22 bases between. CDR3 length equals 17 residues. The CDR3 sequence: CASSWQDRLLSPYGYTF. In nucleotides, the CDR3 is TGTGCCAGCAGCTGGCAGGACAGACTTTTATCCCCCTATGGCTACACCTTC.

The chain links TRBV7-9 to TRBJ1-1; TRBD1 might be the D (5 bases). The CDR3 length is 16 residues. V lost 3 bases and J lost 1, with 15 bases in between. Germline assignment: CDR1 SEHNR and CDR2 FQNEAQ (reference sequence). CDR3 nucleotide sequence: TGTGCCAGCAGCTTCGGTGGGGCCCGGGCGAACACTGAAGCTTTCTTT. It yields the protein CASSFGGARANTEAFF.

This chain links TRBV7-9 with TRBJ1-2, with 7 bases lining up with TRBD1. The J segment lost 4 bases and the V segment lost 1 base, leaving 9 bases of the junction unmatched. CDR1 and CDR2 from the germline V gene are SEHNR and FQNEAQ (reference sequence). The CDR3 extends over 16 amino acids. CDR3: CASSLGGPGGSYGYTF. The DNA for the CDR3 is TGTGCCAGCAGCTTAGGGGGACCAGGGGGATCCTATGGCTACACCTTC.

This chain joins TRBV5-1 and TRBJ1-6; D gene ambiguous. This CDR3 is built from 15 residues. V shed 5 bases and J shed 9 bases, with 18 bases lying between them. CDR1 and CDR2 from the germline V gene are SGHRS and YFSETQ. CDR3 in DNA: TGCGCCAGCAGAGTCGGGGAGGTTGGTGCTTCACCCCTCCACTTT. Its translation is CASRVGEVGASPLHF.

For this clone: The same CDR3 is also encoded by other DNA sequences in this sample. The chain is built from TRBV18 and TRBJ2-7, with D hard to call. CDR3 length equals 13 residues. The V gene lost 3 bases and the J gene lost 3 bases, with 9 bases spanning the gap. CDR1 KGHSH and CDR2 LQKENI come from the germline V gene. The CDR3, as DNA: TGTGCCAGCTCACCGCCGGTAGGCTACGAGCAGTACTTC. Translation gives CASSPPVGYEQYF.

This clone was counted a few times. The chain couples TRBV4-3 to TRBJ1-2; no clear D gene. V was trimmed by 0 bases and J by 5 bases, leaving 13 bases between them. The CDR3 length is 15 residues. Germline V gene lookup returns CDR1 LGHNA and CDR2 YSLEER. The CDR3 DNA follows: TGCGCCAGCAGCCAAGATTCATCGGGGTCATATGGCTACACCTTC. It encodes CASSQDSSGSYGYTF.

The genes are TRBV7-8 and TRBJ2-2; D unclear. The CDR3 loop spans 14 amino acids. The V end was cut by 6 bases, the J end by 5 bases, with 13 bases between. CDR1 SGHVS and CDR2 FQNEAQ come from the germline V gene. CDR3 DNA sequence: TGTGCCAGCAGACCCCCAGTGGGGACCGGGGAGCTGTTTTTT. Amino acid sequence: CASRPPVGTGELFF.

The CDR3 is CASSPWDGNIQYF. CDR3 nucleotide sequence: TGTGCCAGCTCACCGTGGGACGGGAACATTCAGTACTTC. The gene calls are TRBV18 and TRBJ2-4, with D tentatively TRBD1 or TRBD2 (5 bases each). Germline assignment: CDR1 KGHSH and CDR2 LQKENI. CDR3 length: 13 amino acids. V dropped 3 bases and J dropped 7 bases, with 10 bases sitting between them.

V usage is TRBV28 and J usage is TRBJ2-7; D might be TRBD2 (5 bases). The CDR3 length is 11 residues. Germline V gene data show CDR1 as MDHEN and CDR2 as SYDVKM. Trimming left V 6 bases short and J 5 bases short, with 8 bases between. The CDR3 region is CASSRTDEQYF. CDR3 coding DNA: TGTGCCAGCAGCCGGACTGACGAGCAGTACTTC.

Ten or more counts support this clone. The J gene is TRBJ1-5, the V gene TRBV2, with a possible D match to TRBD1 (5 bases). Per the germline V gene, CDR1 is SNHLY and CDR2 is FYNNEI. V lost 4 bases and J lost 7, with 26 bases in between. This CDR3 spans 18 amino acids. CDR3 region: CASSGMARGSGTGQPQHF. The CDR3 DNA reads TGTGCCAGCAGTGGTATGGCTCGGGGGTCAGGGACGGGGCAGCCCCAGCATTTT.

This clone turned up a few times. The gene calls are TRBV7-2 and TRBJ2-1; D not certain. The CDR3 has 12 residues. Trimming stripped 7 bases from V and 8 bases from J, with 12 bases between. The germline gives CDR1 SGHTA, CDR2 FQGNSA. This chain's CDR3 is CASTQGGYEQFF. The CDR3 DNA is TGTGCCAGCACCCAAGGCGGCTATGAGCAGTTCTTC.

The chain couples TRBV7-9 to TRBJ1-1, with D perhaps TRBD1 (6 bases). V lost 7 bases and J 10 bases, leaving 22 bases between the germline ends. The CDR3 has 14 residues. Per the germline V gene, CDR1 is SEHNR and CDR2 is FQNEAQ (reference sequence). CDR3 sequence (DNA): TGTGCCAGCAACCTAGGGACCACAGGGAATACAGCTTTCTTT. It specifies CASNLGTTGNTAFF.

Here the CDR3 reads CASSSGQVSYNEQFF. The CDR3 DNA is TGTGCCAGCAGCTCGGGACAGGTCTCCTACAATGAGCAGTTCTTC. V usage is TRBV6-5 and J usage is TRBJ2-1, with TRBD1 matching over 8 bases. V dropped 6 bases and J dropped 0; count of bases not matched to a gene: 4. CDR1 is MNHEY, CDR2 SVGAGI, per germline. This CDR3 contains 15 residues.

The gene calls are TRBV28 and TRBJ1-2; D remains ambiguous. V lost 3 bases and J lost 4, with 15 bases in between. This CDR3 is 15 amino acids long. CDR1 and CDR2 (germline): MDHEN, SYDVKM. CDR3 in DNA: TGTGCCAGCAGTTTTATAACTTTGAAGGGCTATGGCTACACCTTC. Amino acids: CASSFITLKGYGYTF.

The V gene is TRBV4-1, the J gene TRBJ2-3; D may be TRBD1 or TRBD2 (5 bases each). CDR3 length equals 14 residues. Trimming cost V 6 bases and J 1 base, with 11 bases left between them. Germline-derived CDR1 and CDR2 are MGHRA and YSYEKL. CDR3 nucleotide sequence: TGCGCCAGCAGTGGTCTGGGGGGCACAGATACGCAGTATTTT. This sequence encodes CASSGLGGTDTQYF.

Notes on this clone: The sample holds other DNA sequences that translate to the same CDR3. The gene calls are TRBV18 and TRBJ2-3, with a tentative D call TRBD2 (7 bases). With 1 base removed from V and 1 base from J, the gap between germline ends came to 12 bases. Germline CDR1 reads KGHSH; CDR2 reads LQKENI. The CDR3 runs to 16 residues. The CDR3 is CASSPRLAGGTDTQYF. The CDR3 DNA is TGTGCCAGCTCACCACGACTAGCAGGGGGCACAGATACGCAGTATTTT.

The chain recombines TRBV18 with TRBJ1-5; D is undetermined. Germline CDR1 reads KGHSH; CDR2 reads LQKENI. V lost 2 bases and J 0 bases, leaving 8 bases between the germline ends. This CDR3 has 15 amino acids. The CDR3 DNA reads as TGTGCCAGCTCACCAAGAGCAGATAGCAATCAGCCCCAGCATTTT. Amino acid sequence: CASSPRADSNQPQHF. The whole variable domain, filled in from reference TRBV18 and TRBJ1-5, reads NAGVMQNPRHLVRRRGQEARLRCSPMKGHSHVYWYRQLPEEGLKFMVYLQKENIIDESGMPKERFSAEFPKEGPSILRIQQVVRGDSAAYFCASSPRADSNQPQHFGDGTRLSIL.

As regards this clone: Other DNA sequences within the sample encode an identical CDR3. The CDR3 bases are TGCAGCGTTGAACCGGGACAGGGAGAGACCCAGTACTTC. Translated: CSVEPGQGETQYF. The rearrangement joins TRBV29-1 to TRBJ2-5; 9 bases are a match to TRBD1. Germline V gene lookup returns CDR1 SQVTM and CDR2 ANQGSEA. CDR3 length: 13 amino acids. The V and J ends lost 2 bases and 4 bases, in that order; junction bases with no gene match: 2. Full variable domain (remainder filled in from reference TRBV29-1 and TRBJ2-5): SAVISQKPSRDICQRGTSLTIQCQVDSQVTMMFWYRQQPGQSLTLIATANQGSEATYESGFVIDKFPISRPNLTFSTLTVSNMSPEDSSIYLCSVEPGQGETQYFGPGTRLLVL.

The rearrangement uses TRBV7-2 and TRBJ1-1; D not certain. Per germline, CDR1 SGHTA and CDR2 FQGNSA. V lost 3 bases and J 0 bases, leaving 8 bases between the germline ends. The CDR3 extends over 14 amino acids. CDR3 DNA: TGTGCCAGCAGCTTGGCGGTGATGAACACTGAAGCTTTCTTT. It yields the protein CASSLAVMNTEAFF.

The CDR3 here is CASSWGGRVTDTQYF. The CDR3 DNA sequence: TGTGCCAGCAGTTGGGGGGGTCGGGTCACAGATACGCAGTATTTT. The gene calls are TRBV28 and TRBJ2-3; TRBD2 aligns across 7 bases. Germline CDR1 and CDR2: MDHEN and SYDVKM. V lost 4 bases, J lost 2 bases, and 6 bases stayed unmatched. This CDR3 contains 15 residues.

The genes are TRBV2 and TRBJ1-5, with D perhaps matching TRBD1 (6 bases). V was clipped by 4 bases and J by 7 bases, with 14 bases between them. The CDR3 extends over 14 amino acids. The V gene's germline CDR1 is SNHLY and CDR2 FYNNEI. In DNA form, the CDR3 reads TGTGCCAGCAGTGGTCACAGGGAGGGACAGCCCCAGCATTTT. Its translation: CASSGHREGQPQHF.

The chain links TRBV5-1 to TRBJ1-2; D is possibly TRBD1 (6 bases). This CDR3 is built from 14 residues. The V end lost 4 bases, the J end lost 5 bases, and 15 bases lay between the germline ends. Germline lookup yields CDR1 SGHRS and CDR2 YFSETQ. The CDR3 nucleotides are TGCGCCAGCAGCGCGGCGGGGGCTCTTTATGGCTACACCTTC. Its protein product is CASSAAGALYGYTF.

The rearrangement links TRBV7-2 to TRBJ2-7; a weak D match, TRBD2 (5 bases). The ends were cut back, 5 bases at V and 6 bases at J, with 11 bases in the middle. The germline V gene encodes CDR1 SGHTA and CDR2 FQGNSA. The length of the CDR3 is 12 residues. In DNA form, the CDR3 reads TGTGCCAGCAGCGGCCGCGAGGGCGAGCAGTACTTC. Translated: CASSGREGEQYF. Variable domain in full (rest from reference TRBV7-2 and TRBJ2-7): GAGVSQSPSNKVTEKGKDVELRCDPISGHTALYWYRQSLGQGLEFLIYFQGNSAPDKSGLPSDRFSAERTGGSVSTLTIQRTQQEDSAVYLCASSGREGEQYFGPGTRLTVT.

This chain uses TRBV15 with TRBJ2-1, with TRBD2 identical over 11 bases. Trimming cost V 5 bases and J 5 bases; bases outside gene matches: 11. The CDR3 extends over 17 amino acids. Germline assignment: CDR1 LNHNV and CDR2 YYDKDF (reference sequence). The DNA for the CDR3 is TGTGCCACCAGCGTCCGACTAGCGGGAAATGGGGACAATGAGCAGTTCTTC. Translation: CATSVRLAGNGDNEQFF.